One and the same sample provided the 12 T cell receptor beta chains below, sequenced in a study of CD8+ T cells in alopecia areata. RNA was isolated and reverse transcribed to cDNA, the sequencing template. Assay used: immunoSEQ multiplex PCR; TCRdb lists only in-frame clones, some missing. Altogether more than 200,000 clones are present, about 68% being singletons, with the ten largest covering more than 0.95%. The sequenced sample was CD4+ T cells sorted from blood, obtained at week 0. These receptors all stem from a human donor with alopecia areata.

CDR3 protein: CASSLDSGSYNEQFF. The CDR3 DNA sequence: TGTGCCAGCAGCTTGGATAGCGGGAGCTACAATGAGCAGTTCTTC. The chain links TRBV5-4 to TRBJ2-1, with 9 bases fitting TRBD2. This CDR3 is built from 15 residues. With V trimmed by 0 bases and J by 3 bases, 1 base remained unmatched. Per germline, CDR1 SGHNT and CDR2 YYREEE (reference sequence).

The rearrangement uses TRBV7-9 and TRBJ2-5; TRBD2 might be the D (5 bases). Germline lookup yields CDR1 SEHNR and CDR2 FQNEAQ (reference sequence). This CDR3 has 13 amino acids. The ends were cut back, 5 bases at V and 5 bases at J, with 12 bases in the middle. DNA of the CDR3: TGTGCCAGCAGCCGCAGCGGTGGGGAGACCCAGTACTTC. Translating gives CASSRSGGETQYF. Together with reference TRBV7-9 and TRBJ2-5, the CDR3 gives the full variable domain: DTGVSQNPRHKITKRGQNVTFRCDPISEHNRLYWYRQTLGQGPEFLTYFQNEAQLEKSRLLSDRFSAERPKGSFSTLEIQRTEQGDSAMYLCASSRSGGETQYFGPGTRLLVL.

The CDR3 here is CASSLRREQTQYF. The CDR3 nucleotides are TGTGCCAGCAGCTTAAGGAGGGAACAGACCCAGTACTTC. V usage is TRBV13 and J usage is TRBJ2-5; D is possibly TRBD2 (6 bases). The germline V gene has CDR1 PRHDT and CDR2 FYEKMQ (reference sequence). V was trimmed by 2 bases and J by 6 bases, leaving 10 bases between them. The CDR3 consists of 13 residues.

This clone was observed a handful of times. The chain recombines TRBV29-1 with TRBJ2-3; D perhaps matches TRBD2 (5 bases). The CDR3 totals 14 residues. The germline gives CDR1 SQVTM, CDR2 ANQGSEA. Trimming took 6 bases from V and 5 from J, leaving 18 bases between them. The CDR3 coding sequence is TGCAGCGTCGTCGGAGGTGGGGTTCAAGATACGCAGTATTTT. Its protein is CSVVGGGVQDTQYF.

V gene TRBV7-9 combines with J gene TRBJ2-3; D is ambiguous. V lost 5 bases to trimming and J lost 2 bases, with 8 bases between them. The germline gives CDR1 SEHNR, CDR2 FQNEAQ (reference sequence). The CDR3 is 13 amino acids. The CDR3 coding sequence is TGTGCCAGCAGCCGAGGCACCACAGATACGCAGTATTTT. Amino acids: CASSRGTTDTQYF. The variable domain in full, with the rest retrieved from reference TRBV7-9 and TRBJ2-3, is DTGVSQNPRHKITKRGQNVTFRCDPISEHNRLYWYRQTLGQGPEFLTYFQNEAQLEKSRLLSDRFSAERPKGSFSTLEIQRTEQGDSAMYLCASSRGTTDTQYFGPGTRLTVL.

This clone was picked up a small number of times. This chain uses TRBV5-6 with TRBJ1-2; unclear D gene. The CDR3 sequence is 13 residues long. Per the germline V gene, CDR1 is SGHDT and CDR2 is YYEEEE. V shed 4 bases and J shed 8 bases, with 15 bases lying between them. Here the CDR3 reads CASSPQTPRGYTF. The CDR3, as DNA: TGTGCCAGCAGCCCTCAGACGCCGCGGGGCTACACCTTC.

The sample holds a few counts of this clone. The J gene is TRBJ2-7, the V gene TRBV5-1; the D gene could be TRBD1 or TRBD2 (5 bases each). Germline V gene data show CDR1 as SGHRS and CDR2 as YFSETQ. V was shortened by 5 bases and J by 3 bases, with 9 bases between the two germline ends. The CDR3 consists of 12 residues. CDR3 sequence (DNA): TGCGCCAGCAGACGGGACGGCTACGAGCAGTACTTC. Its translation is CASRRDGYEQYF. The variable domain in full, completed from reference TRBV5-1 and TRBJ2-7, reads KAGVTQTPRYLIKTRGQQVTLSCSPISGHRSVSWYQQTPGQGLQFLFEYFSETQRNKGNFPGRFSGRQFSNSRSEMNVSTLELGDSALYLCASRRDGYEQYFGPGTRLTVT.

The CDR3 DNA reads TGCGCCAGCAGCCAAGAGGACCGGCAAGGCTATGGCTACACCTTC. The encoded protein is CASSQEDRQGYGYTF. This chain connects TRBV4-3 to TRBJ1-2; D ambiguous. Trimming left V 0 bases short and J 4 bases short, with 12 bases between. CDR1 and CDR2 (germline): LGHNA, YSLEER. This CDR3 comprises 15 residues.

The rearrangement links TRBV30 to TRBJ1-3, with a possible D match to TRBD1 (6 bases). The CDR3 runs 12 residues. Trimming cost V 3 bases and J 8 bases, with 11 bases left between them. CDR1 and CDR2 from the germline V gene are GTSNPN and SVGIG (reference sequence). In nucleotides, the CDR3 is TGTGCCTGGAGACCAGGGGTCCACACCATATATTTT. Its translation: CAWRPGVHTIYF. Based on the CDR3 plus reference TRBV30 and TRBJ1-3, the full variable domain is SQTIHQWPATLVQPVGSPLSLECTVEGTSNPNLYWYRQAAGRGLQLLFYSVGIGQISSEVPQNLSASRPQDRQFILSSKKLLLSDSGFYLCAWRPGVHTIYFGEGSWLTVV.

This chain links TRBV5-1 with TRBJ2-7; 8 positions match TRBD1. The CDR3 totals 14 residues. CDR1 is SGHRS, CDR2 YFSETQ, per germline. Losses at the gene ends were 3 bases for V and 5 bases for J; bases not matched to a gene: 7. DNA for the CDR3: TGCGCCAGCAGCTCGGACAGGGCTGGAAACGAGCAGTACTTC. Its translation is CASSSDRAGNEQYF.

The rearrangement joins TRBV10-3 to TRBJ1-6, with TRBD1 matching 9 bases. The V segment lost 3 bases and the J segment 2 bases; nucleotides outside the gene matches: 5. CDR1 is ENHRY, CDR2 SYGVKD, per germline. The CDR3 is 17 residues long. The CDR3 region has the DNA TGTGCCATCAGTGACCGGACAGGGGCCCCCTATAATTCACCCCTCCACTTT. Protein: CAISDRTGAPYNSPLHF.

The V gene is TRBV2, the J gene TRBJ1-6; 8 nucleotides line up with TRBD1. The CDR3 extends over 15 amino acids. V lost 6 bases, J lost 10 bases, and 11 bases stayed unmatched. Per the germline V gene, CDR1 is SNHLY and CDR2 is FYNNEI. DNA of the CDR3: TGTGCCAGCAGCCTTCCCACAGGGGGGGGATCACCCCTCCACTTT. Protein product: CASSLPTGGGSPLHF.